This paragraph reports one T cell receptor (beta chain). Reverse transcription used about 0.45 to 1 ug RNA and random hexamers. TCRdb itself ran the immunoSEQ multiplex PCR reads through MiXCR, one entry per CDR3 protein. The profile shows 120,000 to 150,000 distinct CDR3 sequences, around 96% of them singletons. The data derive from a study of CD8 T cells in Susac syndrome. The CDR3 length is 16 residues. CDR1 and CDR2 from the germline V gene are DFQATT and SNEGSKA (reference sequence). Trimming left V 1 base short and J 1 base short, with 13 bases between. V and J are TRBV20-1 and TRBJ2-2, with D maybe TRBD1 (7 bases). The sequenced sample was CD4+ T cells from PBMCs. This TCR derives from a human donor with multiple sclerosis. The CDR3 here is CSARAAGQQNTGELFF. CDR3 nucleotides: TGCAGTGCTAGAGCCGCGGGACAGCAGAACACCGGGGAGCTGTTTTTT.